This T cell receptor (beta chain) comes out of a study of shared clonotypes between healthy human individuals (dated by TCRdb to 2020 to 2022). Broadly, across the study: The cohort comprised two women and a few men aged 18 to 49 years. Blood TCR repertoires of 5 or 6 healthy adults were deeply sequenced to estimate repertoire size and the extent of clonotype sharing between individuals. For each donor, CD4 naive and CD4 memory were each given three plates, CD8 naive was given two plates, and CD8 memory was given one plate. Libraries were prepared and TCR repertoires were sequenced by different laboratories using diverse techniques, in order to increase sequencing depth and limit assay-specific biases. Each donor's leukapheresis produced roughly between roughly 0.94 and 9.5 billion PBMCs. The full study reports these points: Because the study included a small number of donors, the genetic and exposure-history diversity represented was limited. Naive subsets generally had larger estimated clonotype richness than memory subsets did. Incomplete sequencing was indicated by rarefaction of sorted-subset datasets, despite the large sequencing depth. Pairwise subsampling indicated that sequencing depth was expected to affect the degree of clonotype sharing among donors. About 5% of naive CD4, 3.5% of naive CD8, about 2.5% of memory CD4, and about 0.4% of memory CD8 clonotypes were shared across a few donors. Sampling was restricted to blood, and TCR repertoires in tissue are likely to differ from TCR repertoires in blood. Compared with non-shared clonotypes, clonotypes shared by all four sorted-subset donors had higher generation probabilities.

Healthy HIV-negative adults with no recently reported acute infections or vaccinations were included as donors. Every donor was a Caucasian adult living in Nashville, Tennessee, USA. CD4+ T cells were enriched by magnetic negative selection; naive cells were then positively selected on CD45RA, and the negative fraction formed the memory subset. Blood was obtained by leukapheresis, after which PBMCs were separated by Ficoll-Histopaque density gradient centrifugation and cryopreserved in liquid nitrogen vapor phase. Analytical flow cytometry was used to check the purity and quantity of each magnetically sorted T cell population. Genomic DNA was isolated from every sorted fraction and measured by UV absorbance on a Nanodrop 2000c. CDR1 and CDR2 (SGHTA, FQGNSA) derive from the germline V gene. The CDR3 covers 13 residues, taking in both the cysteine and the phenylalanine. Only the CDR3 DNA stays, 39 bases, in frame from base 1. After removal of 4 bases from V and 6 bases from J, the junction retains 2 bases not matched to a gene.

Using the deep immunoSEQ assay, multiplex PCR amplified TCR CDR3 regions from genomic DNA. Extracted genomic DNA from each cell subset was distributed evenly across all wells of several immunoSEQ 96-well plates, and each plate was treated as a replicate. For sorted subsets, 150 to 200 ng genomic DNA, equal to 25,000 to 35,000 T cell genomes, was loaded into each replicate PCR. Purified libraries were quantified with a Qubit 3.0 fluorometer, sized on a Bioanalyzer 2100, and re-quantified with the KAPA Library Quantification kit. A separate single-read 150-cycle Illumina NextSeq 550 flow cell was used to sequence each immunoSEQ 96-well plate. The original pipeline was this. Because only junctional sequences without quality scores were contained in the immunoSEQ output, filtering matching that applied to full-length reads could not be performed. Sequences were annotated with PyIR, a Python wrapper for IgBLAST v1.9, using IMGT germline references to assign V/J genes and CDR3. Reads with weak V/J assignments (E-value above 1e-6), missing CDR3, stop codons, out-of-frame junctions, or ambiguous translated residues were removed. V3J clonotypes were defined as sequences sharing an identical inferred V gene, J gene, and CDR3 amino acid sequence. To compute the percentage overlap between repertoires, the number of shared unique clonotypes was divided by the size of the smaller repertoire. Three approaches were used to assess repertoire richness: RTK rarefaction, the Chao1 estimator, and Recon v2.1 estimates of unobserved clonotypes. Generation probabilities for all TCRbeta clonotypes obtained by the gDNA method from a few donors were computed using OLGA. TCRdb retrieved this table from immuneACCESS and kept in-frame rearrangements only. Not all clones are present; in checked studies, unresolved V genes account for under half, and no reason is known for the remainder. From that table come the V and J calls and clone size; the DNA was used to work out D and trimming. For this sample the table gives over a million clones, of which 70% to 80% were detected only once. Around 1.5% of the sample is in the top ten clones.

For this clone: Its antigen target is currently unknown. The sample holds no much larger clone one base away, and base qualities are not on file.

This receptor was identified in a man younger than 35 in good health. The rearrangement combines TRBV7-2 with TRBJ2-7, with 11 junctional bases fitting TRBD1. The sequenced sample consisted of memory CD4+ T cells sorted from blood. Read against the paper, the sample's cell subset or site label means: CD45RA-negative fraction. The CDR3 region: CASSWDRGSEQYF. The nucleotide sequence reads TGTGCCAGCAGCTGGGACAGGGGGAGCGAGCAGTACTTC.